This TCR beta chain derives from a study of identical twins. The germline CDR1 and CDR2 sequences are DFQATT and SNEGSKA (reference sequence). The junction had 4 bases not matched to a gene; V was cut back by 4 bases and J by 0 bases. The CDR3 is 14 residues long. TCRdb used MiXCR to reprocess the 5' RACE reads, holding one entry per CDR3 protein. The sample yields about 430,000 distinct CDR3 sequences, 15% to 20% seen once. This clonotype was counted between two and nine times. Material: naive T cells sorted from blood. This chain links TRBV20-1 with TRBJ2-3; TRBD1 aligns across 7 bases. This TCR came from a man aged 50 to 60 in good health. The CDR3: CSAIGTVSTDTQYF. The CDR3 DNA follows: TGCAGTGCTATAGGGACAGTCAGCACAGATACGCAGTATTTT.